This TCR beta chain was recorded in a study of T cells in tuberculosis. This sample's time point: new active TB diagnosis, blood taken before or within 7 days of starting treatment. Confirmation came from sputum smear and/or culture positivity for M. tuberculosis. TCRdb keeps only in-frame clones here, not all; method: immunoSEQ multiplex PCR. The sample carries fewer than 35,000 clones, about 82% recorded once. A note on this clone: As yet, its antigen is unknown.

The junction had 3 bases not matched to a gene; V was cut back by 2 bases and J by 3 bases. CDR1 GTSNPN and CDR2 SVGIG come from the germline V gene (reference sequence). The CDR3 has 13 amino acids. Broader study findings: A GMM-specific repertoire classifier reached approximately 90% accuracy, AUROC about 0.87.

The chain has TRBV30 and TRBJ2-7, with 8 bases that match TRBD1. This clonotype was sampled from an adult with tuberculosis. The specimen was PBMCs, collected at tuberculosis diagnosis. Here the CDR3 DNA reads TGTGCCTGGAGTCCCGGACAGGGCTACGAGCAGTACTTC. Translated, it gives CAWSPGQGYEQYF.